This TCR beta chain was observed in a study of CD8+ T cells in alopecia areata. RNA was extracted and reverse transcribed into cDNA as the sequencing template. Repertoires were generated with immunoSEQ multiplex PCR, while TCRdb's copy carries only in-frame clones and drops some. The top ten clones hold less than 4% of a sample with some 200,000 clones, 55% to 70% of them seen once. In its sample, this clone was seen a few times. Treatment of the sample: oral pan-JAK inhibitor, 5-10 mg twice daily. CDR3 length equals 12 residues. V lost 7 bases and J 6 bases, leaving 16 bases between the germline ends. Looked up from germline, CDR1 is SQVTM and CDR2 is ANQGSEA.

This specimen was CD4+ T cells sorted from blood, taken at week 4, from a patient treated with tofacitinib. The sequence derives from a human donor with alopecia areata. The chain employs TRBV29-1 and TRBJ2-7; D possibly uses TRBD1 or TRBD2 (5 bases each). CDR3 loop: CSGGNQGGEQYF. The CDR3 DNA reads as TGCAGCGGGGGGAACCAGGGTGGCGAGCAGTACTTC.